This T cell receptor beta chain was recovered during a study of blood T cell repertoires in COVID-19. TCRdb's table, derived via immunoSEQ multiplex PCR, lists solely in-frame clones and lacks some. The table has about 250,000 clones, around 88% seen once. On this clone: One junction end disagrees with the germline gene, perhaps due to a read error.

The CDR3 has 9 amino acids. The germline gives CDR1 SQVTM, CDR2 ANQGSEA. Sequenced sample: peripheral blood. This TCR was sampled from a man older than 75 with acute or convalescent COVID-19. The chain is built from TRBV29-1 and TRBJ1-2; D may be TRBD1 (6 bases). As DNA, the CDR3 is TGCAGCGTCGACAGGACCCCCCCCTTC. This codes for CSVDRTPPF.